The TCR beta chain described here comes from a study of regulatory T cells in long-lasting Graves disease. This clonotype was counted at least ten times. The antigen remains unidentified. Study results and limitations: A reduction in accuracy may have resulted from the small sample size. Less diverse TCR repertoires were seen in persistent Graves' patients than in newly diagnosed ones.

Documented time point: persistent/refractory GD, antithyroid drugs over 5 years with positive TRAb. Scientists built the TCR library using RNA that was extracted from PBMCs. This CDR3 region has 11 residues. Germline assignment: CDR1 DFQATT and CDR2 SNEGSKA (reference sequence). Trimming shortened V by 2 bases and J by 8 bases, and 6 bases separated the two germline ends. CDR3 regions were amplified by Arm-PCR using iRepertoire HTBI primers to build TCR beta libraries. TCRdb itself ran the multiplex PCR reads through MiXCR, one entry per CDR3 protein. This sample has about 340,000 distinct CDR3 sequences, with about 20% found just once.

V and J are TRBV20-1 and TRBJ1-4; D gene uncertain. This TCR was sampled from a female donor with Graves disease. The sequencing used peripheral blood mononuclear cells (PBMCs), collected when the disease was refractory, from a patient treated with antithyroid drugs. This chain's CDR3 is CSARLNEKLFF. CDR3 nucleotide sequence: TGCAGTGCTAGACTGAACGAAAAACTGTTTTTT.